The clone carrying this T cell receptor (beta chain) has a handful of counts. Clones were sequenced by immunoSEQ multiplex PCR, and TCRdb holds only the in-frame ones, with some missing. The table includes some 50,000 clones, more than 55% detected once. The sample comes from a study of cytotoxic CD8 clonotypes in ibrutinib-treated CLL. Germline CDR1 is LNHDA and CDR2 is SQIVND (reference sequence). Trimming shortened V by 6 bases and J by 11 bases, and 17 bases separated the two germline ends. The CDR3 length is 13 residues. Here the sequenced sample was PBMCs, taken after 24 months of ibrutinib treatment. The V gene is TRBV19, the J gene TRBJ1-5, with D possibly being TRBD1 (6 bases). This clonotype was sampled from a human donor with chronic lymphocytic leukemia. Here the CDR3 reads CASRDTGQLAQHF. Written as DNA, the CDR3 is TGTGCCAGTAGGGACACAGGGCAATTGGCCCAGCATTTT.